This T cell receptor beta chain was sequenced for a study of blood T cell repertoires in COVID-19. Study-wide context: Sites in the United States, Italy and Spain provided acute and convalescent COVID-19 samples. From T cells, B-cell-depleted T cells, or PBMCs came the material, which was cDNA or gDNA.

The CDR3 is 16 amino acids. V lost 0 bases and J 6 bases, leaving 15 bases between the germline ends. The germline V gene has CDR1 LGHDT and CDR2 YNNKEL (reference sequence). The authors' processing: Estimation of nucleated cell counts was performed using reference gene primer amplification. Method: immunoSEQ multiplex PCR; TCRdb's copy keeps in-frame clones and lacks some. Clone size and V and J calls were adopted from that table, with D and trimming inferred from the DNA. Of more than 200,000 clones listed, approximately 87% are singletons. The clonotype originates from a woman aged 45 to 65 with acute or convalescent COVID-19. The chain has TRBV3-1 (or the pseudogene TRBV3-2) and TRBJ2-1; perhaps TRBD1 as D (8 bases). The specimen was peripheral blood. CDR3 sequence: CASSQDLTGGGNEQFF. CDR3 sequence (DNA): TGTGCCAGCAGCCAAGATCTTACAGGGGGGGGCAATGAGCAGTTCTTC.